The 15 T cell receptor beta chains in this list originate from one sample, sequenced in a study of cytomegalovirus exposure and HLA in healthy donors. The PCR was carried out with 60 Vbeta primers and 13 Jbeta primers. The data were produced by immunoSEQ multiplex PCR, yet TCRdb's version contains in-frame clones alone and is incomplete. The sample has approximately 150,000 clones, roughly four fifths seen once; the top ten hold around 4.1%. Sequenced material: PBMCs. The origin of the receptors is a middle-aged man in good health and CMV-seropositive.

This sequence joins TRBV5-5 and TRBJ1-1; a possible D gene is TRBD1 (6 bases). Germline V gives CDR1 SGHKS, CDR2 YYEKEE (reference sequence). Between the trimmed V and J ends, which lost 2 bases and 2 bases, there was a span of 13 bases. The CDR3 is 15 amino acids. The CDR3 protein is CASSLQGNYNTEAFF. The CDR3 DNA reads TGTGCCAGCAGCTTACAGGGAAATTACAACACTGAAGCTTTCTTT.

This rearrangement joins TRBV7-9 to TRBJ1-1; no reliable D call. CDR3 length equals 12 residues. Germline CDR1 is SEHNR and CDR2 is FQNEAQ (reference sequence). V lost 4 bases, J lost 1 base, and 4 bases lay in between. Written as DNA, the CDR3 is TGTGCCAGCAGCTACGGGAACACTGAAGCTTTCTTT. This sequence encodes CASSYGNTEAFF.

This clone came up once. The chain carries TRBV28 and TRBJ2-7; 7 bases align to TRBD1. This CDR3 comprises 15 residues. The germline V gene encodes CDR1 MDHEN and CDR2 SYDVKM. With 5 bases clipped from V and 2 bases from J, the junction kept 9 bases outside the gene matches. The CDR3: CASSPRTGSAYEQYF. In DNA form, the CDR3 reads TGTGCCAGCAGTCCAAGGACAGGCTCAGCCTACGAGCAGTACTTC.

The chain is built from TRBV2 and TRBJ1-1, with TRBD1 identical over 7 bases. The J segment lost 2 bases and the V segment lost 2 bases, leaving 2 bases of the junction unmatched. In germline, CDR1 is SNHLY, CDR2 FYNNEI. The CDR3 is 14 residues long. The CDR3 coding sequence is TGTGCCAGCAGTGAACAGGGGGGTAACACTGAAGCTTTCTTT. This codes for CASSEQGGNTEAFF.

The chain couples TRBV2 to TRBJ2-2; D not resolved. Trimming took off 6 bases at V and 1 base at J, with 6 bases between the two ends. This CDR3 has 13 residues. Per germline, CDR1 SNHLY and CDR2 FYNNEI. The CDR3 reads CASSPRNTGELFF. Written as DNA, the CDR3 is TGTGCCAGCAGCCCTAGGAACACCGGGGAGCTGTTTTTT.

The CDR3 DNA sequence: TGTGCCAGCAGCCGAACCCGACAGGTGAACACCGGGGAGCTGTTTTTT. Residues: CASSRTRQVNTGELFF. V gene TRBV7-2 combines with J gene TRBJ2-2; a possible D gene is TRBD1 (6 bases). CDR3 length: 16 amino acids. Germline V gene sequence: CDR1 SGHTA, CDR2 FQGNSA. The V end lost 5 bases, the J end lost 1 base, and 14 bases lay between the germline ends.

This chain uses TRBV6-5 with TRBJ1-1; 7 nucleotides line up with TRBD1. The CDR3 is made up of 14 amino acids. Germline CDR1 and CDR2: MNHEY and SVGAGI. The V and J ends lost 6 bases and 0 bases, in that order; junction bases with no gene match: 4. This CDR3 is CASRPTGLNTEAFF. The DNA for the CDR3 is TGTGCCAGCAGGCCGACAGGGTTGAACACTGAAGCTTTCTTT.

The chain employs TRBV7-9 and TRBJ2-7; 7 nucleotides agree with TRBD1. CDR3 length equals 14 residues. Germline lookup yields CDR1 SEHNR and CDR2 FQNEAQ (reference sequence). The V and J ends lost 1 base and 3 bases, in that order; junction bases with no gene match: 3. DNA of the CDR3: TGTGCCAGCAGCTTAGTCACAGGGGACTACGAGCAGTACTTC. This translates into CASSLVTGDYEQYF.

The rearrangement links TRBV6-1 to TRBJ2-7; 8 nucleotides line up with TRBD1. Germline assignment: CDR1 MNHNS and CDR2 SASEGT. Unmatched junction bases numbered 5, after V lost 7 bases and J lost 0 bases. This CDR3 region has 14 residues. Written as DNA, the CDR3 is TGTGCCAGCAACCGGGACAGGACCTCCTACGAGCAGTACTTC. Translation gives CASNRDRTSYEQYF.

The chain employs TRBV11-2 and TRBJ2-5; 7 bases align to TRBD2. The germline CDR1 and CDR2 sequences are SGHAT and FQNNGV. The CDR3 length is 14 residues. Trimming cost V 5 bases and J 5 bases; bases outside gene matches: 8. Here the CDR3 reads CASSRLAVGETQYF. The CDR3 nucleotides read TGTGCCAGCAGCCGGCTAGCGGTTGGGGAGACCCAGTACTTC.

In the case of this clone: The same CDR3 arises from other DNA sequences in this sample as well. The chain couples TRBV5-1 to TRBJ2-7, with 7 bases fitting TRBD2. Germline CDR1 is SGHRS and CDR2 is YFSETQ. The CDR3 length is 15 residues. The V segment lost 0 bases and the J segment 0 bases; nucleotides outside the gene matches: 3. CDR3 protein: CASSLAAGPSYEQYF. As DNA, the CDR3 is TGCGCCAGCAGCTTGGCAGCGGGACCCTCCTACGAGCAGTACTTC. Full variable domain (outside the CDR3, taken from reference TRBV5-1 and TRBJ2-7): KAGVTQTPRYLIKTRGQQVTLSCSPISGHRSVSWYQQTPGQGLQFLFEYFSETQRNKGNFPGRFSGRQFSNSRSEMNVSTLELGDSALYLCASSLAAGPSYEQYFGPGTRLTVT.

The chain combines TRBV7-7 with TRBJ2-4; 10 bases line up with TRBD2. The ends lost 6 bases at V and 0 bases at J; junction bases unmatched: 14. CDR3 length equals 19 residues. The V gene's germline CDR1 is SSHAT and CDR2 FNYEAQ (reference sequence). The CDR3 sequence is CASRTGRLAGALAKNIQYF. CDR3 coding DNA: TGTGCCAGCAGGACTGGGCGGCTAGCGGGGGCTCTAGCCAAAAACATTCAGTACTTC.

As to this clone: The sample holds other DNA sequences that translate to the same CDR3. The CDR3 loop is CASSETGGNYGYTF. CDR3 sequence (DNA): TGTGCCAGCAGTGAAACAGGGGGGAACTATGGCTACACCTTC. This rearrangement joins TRBV6-1 to TRBJ1-2, with 8 bases fitting TRBD1. Germline V gene data show CDR1 as MNHNS and CDR2 as SASEGT. This CDR3 has 14 amino acids. Trimming at V came to 2 bases and at J to 2 bases, leaving 1 base not matched to a gene.

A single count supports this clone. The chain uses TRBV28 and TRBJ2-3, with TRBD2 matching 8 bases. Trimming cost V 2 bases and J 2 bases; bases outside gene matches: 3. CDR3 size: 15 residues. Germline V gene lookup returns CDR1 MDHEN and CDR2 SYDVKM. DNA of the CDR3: TGTGCCAGCAGTTTACCCGGACTAGCCACAGATACGCAGTATTTT. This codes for CASSLPGLATDTQYF.

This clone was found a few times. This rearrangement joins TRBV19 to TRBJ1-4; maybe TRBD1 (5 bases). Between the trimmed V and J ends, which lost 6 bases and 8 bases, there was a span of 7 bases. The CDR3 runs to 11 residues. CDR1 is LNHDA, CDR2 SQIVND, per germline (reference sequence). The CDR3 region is CASSHREKLFF. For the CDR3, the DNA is TGTGCCAGTAGCCACAGGGAAAAACTGTTTTTT.